The 21 T cell receptor beta chains below were found in one sample sequenced in a study of blood T cell repertoires in COVID-19. Some clones are missing from TCRdb's copy, which holds only in-frame ones; the method was immunoSEQ multiplex PCR. The sample lists around 190,000 clones; roughly 77% were seen once. Sequenced material: PBMCs or T cells enriched from blood (not recorded which). The receptors were gathered from a woman aged 45-60 years with acute COVID-19.

The V call is TRBV6-2 or TRBV6-3, the J call TRBJ1-1; 9 bases line up with TRBD1. The CDR3 is 16 residues long. Per germline, CDR1 MNHEY and CDR2 SVGEGT. The junction had 10 bases not matched to a gene; V was cut back by 5 bases and J by 3 bases. CDR3 coding DNA: TGTGCCAGCAGTGACTTGGGGACAGGGCGGGACACTGAAGCTTTCTTT. It yields the protein CASSDLGTGRDTEAFF.

The chain couples TRBV24-1 to TRBJ1-2, with D uncertain. V lost 3 bases to trimming and J lost 4 bases, with 5 bases between them. Germline loops: CDR1 KGHDR, CDR2 SFDVKD. The CDR3 has 12 residues. Written as DNA, the CDR3 is TGTGCCACCAGTGATGTGGCCTATGGCTACACCTTC. Its translation is CATSDVAYGYTF.

J is TRBJ2-5 and V is TRBV5-1, with a tentative D call TRBD1 (5 bases). The CDR3 sequence is 13 residues long. Germline loops: CDR1 SGHRS, CDR2 YFSETQ. V was trimmed by 6 bases and J by 2 bases, leaving 11 bases between them. This chain's CDR3 is CASKVQGQETQYF. The CDR3 DNA sequence: TGCGCCAGCAAAGTCCAGGGACAAGAGACCCAGTACTTC.

The rearrangement links TRBV24-1 to TRBJ2-3; TRBD2 agrees at 7 bases. V lost 8 bases, J lost 2 bases, and 9 bases stayed unmatched. Germline V gives CDR1 KGHDR, CDR2 SFDVKD. The CDR3 length is 15 residues. CDR3 region: CATTPGEGSTDTQYF. CDR3 DNA sequence: TGTGCCACCACTCCCGGGGAGGGATCCACAGATACGCAGTATTTT.

This chain uses TRBV6-2 or TRBV6-3 with TRBJ1-2; TRBD1 agrees at 9 bases. This CDR3 is built from 13 residues. Trimming took 5 bases from V and 10 from J; bases not matched to a gene: 8. CDR1 and CDR2 (germline): MNHEY, SVGEGT. This CDR3 reads CASSPRDRAAYTF. The CDR3 DNA sequence: TGTGCCAGCAGTCCCCGGGACAGGGCGGCCTACACCTTC.

The genes are TRBV5-1 and TRBJ2-3; 9 bases fit TRBD1. Trimming at V came to 4 bases and at J to 3 bases, leaving 6 bases not matched to a gene. Germline V gene data show CDR1 as SGHRS and CDR2 as YFSETQ. The CDR3 extends over 15 amino acids. In DNA, the CDR3 is TGCGCCAGCAGCCTGGACAGGGGTTCTACAGATACGCAGTATTTT. Its protein product is CASSLDRGSTDTQYF.

The chain combines TRBV9 with TRBJ2-3; 10 bases are a match to TRBD2. Germline V gene sequence: CDR1 SGDLS, CDR2 YYNGEE. J was trimmed by 3 bases and V by 0 bases; bases with no gene match: 4. CDR3 length: 16 amino acids. The CDR3 loop reads CASSVGVAGGTDTQYF. The CDR3 nucleotides are TGTGCCAGCAGCGTAGGGGTAGCGGGGGGTACAGATACGCAGTATTTT.

This clone occurred a few times. V is TRBV7-2 and J is TRBJ2-5; 9 positions agree with TRBD2. With 0 bases clipped from V and 4 bases from J, the junction kept 3 bases outside the gene matches. This CDR3 is built from 15 residues. Germline values: CDR1 SGHTA, CDR2 FQGNSA. The CDR3 region is CASSLASGGAETQYF. DNA for the CDR3: TGTGCCAGCAGCTTAGCTAGCGGGGGAGCAGAGACCCAGTACTTC.

The chain employs TRBV16 and TRBJ1-1; unclear D gene. Germline values: CDR1 KGHSY, CDR2 FQNENV. V lost 4 bases to trimming and J lost 4 bases, with 16 bases between them. This CDR3 comprises 15 residues. The CDR3 sequence is CASSPWSPGSTEAFF. The CDR3, as DNA: TGTGCCAGCAGCCCGTGGTCCCCGGGAAGCACTGAAGCTTTCTTT.

A note on this clone: Other DNA variants within this sample encode the same CDR3. The rearrangement links TRBV3-1 (or the pseudogene TRBV3-2) to TRBJ1-2; the D gene is possibly TRBD1 (5 bases). V lost 0 bases to trimming and J lost 7 bases, with 6 bases between them. Germline values: CDR1 LGHDT, CDR2 YNNKEL (reference sequence). CDR3 size: 12 residues. CDR3 amino acids: CASSQEGGGYTF. The CDR3 nucleotides read TGTGCCAGCAGCCAAGAGGGGGGTGGCTACACCTTC.

The J gene is TRBJ2-5, the V gene TRBV10-3; D perhaps matches TRBD1 (5 bases). Trimming pared 8 bases from V and 0 bases from J, leaving 10 bases between. The germline gives CDR1 ENHRY, CDR2 SYGVKD. The CDR3 sequence is 13 residues long. CDR3 DNA: TGTGCCATCGGGCAGACAGACCAAGAGACCCAGTACTTC. It translates to CAIGQTDQETQYF.

The CDR3 loop is CASSPGQASTEAFF. The CDR3 nucleotides read TGTGCCAGCAGCCCGGGACAGGCAAGCACTGAAGCTTTCTTT. The rearrangement uses TRBV11-2 and TRBJ1-1, with 8 bases aligning to TRBD1. Trimming removed 5 bases from V and 4 bases from J; junction bases left unmatched: 6. The CDR3 totals 14 residues. Germline assignment: CDR1 SGHAT and CDR2 FQNNGV.

V and J are TRBV19 and TRBJ1-1; D is ambiguous. CDR1 is LNHDA and CDR2 is SQIVND in the germline V gene (reference sequence). The V gene lost 3 bases and the J gene lost 6 bases, with 17 bases spanning the gap. The CDR3 runs to 15 residues. This CDR3 is CASSIIMAVESEAFF. The CDR3 DNA reads as TGTGCCAGTAGTATCATCATGGCAGTGGAGTCTGAAGCTTTCTTT.

This chain links TRBV5-1 with TRBJ2-7; D may be TRBD1 (6 bases). Trimming removed 5 bases at V and 0 bases at J, with 12 bases between. This CDR3 has 14 amino acids. Germline V gene sequence: CDR1 SGHRS, CDR2 YFSETQ. CDR3 sequence reads: CASRDSFSSYEQYV. The DNA of the CDR3 is TGCGCCAGCAGGGACAGTTTTAGCTCCTACGAGCAGTACGTC.

The chain carries TRBV9 and TRBJ1-2; 7 nucleotides align to TRBD1. V lost 4 bases and J lost 6; bases outside the gene matches: 12. CDR1 and CDR2 (germline): SGDLS, YYNGEE. The CDR3 has 15 residues. CDR3 region: CASSPRTGGFDGYTF. CDR3 coding DNA: TGTGCCAGCAGCCCACGGACAGGAGGGTTCGATGGCTACACCTTC.

The chain is built from TRBV11-2 and TRBJ1-2, with 8 nucleotides matching TRBD1. The CDR3 is 14 amino acids. V was clipped by 2 bases and J by 5 bases; unmatched bases: 4. Germline CDR1 and CDR2: SGHAT and FQNNGV. CDR3 in DNA: TGTGCCAGCAGCTTAACCGACAGGGGTTATGGCTACACCTTC. It is translated as CASSLTDRGYGYTF.

The chain joins TRBV7-2 to TRBJ1-1; maybe TRBD1 (6 bases). The germline V gene has CDR1 SGHTA and CDR2 FQGNSA. Trimming took off 5 bases at V and 0 bases at J, with 10 bases between the two ends. The CDR3 consists of 14 residues. The chain's CDR3 is CASSVGDMNTEAFF. CDR3 coding DNA: TGTGCCAGCAGCGTTGGGGACATGAACACTGAAGCTTTCTTT.

This chain uses TRBV5-5 with TRBJ1-5; D ambiguous. CDR3 size: 14 residues. The V and J ends lost 2 bases and 11 bases respectively, with 17 bases between them. Germline CDR1 reads SGHKS; CDR2 reads YYEKEE (reference sequence). The CDR3, as DNA: TGTGCCAGCAGCTTAGCCGGGGAAGAATTGTCCCAGCATTTT. Translating gives CASSLAGEELSQHF.

This chain connects TRBV9 to TRBJ1-2, with TRBD1 matching over 7 bases. The CDR3 spans 13 residues. With V trimmed by 0 bases and J by 8 bases, 4 bases remained unmatched. The germline CDR1 and CDR2 sequences are SGDLS and YYNGEE. CDR3 sequence (DNA): TGTGCCAGCAGCGTAGAGGGGGCCTCGGGCTACACCTTC. Protein sequence: CASSVEGASGYTF. The variable domain in full, completed from reference TRBV9 and TRBJ1-2, reads DSGVTQTPKHLITATGQRVTLRCSPRSGDLSVYWYQQSLDQGLQFLIQYYNGEERAKGNILERFSAQQFPDLHSELNLSSLELGDSALYFCASSVEGASGYTFGSGTRLTVV.

The CDR3 protein is CASSYSTTSGGPSYNEQFF. In DNA form, the CDR3 reads TGTGCCAGCAGTTACTCGACCACTAGCGGGGGTCCTTCCTACAATGAGCAGTTCTTC. The rearrangement joins TRBV6-2 or TRBV6-3 to TRBJ2-1; 11 bases agree with TRBD2. This CDR3 is built from 19 residues. From germline, CDR1 is MNHEY and CDR2 SVGEGT. Trimming at V came to 0 bases and at J to 1 base, leaving 8 bases not matched to a gene.

The rearrangement uses TRBV5-1 and TRBJ2-2; 8 bases are shared with TRBD1. The V gene's germline CDR1 is SGHRS and CDR2 YFSETQ. The CDR3 extends over 16 amino acids. Losses at the gene ends were 4 bases for V and 4 bases for J; bases not matched to a gene: 9. The DNA for the CDR3 is TGCGCCAGCAGCCTAAGTACCGGGACAGGCACCGGGGAGCTGTTTTTT. Translated: CASSLSTGTGTGELFF.